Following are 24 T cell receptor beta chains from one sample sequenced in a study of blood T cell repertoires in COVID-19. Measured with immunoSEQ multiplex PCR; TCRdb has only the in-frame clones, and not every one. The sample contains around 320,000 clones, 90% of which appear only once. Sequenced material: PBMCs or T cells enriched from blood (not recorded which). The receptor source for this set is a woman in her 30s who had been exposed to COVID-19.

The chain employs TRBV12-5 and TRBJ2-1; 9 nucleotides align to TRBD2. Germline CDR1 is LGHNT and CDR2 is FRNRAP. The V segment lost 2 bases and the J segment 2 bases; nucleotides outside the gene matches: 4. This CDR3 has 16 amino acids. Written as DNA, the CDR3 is TGTGCTAGTGGTTTGATGGCGGGGGGGCCCTACAATGAGCAGTTCTTC. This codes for CASGLMAGGPYNEQFF.

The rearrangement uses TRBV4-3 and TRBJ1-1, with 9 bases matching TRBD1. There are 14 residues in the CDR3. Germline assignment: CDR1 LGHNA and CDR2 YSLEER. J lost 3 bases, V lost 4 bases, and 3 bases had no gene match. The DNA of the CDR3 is TGCGCCAGCAGCCGCCGGGACAGGGACACTGAAGCTTTCTTT. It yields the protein CASSRRDRDTEAFF.

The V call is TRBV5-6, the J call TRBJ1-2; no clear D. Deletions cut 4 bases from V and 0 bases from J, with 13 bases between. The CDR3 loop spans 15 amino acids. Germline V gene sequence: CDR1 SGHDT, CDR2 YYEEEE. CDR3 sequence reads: CASSAGRYANYGYTF. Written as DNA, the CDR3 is TGTGCCAGCAGCGCGGGAAGGTACGCTAACTATGGCTACACCTTC.

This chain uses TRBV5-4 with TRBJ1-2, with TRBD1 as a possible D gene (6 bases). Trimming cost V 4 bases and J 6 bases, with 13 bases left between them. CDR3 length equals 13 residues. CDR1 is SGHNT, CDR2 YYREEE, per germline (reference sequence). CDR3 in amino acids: CASSTWTVDGYTF. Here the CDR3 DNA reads TGTGCCAGCAGCACGTGGACAGTAGATGGCTACACCTTC.

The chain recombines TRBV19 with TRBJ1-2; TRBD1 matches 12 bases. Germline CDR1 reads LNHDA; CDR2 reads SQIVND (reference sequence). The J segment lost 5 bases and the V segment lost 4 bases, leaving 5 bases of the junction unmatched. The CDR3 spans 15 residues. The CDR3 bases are TGTGCCAGTAGTAGGGTGGGACAGGGGGCGTATGGCTACACCTTC. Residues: CASSRVGQGAYGYTF.

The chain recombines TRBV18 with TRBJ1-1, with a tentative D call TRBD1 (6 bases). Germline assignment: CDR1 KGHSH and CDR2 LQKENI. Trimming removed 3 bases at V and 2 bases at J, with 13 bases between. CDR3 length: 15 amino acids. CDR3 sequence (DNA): TGTGCCAGCTCACCTCGGGGACAACTCAACACTGAAGCTTTCTTT. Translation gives CASSPRGQLNTEAFF.

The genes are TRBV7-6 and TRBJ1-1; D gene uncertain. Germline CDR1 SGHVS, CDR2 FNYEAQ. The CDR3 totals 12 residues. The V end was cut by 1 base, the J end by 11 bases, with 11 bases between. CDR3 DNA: TGTGCCAGCAGCTTAGTACGGGGAGACGCTTTCTTT. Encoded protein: CASSLVRGDAFF.

For the CDR3, the DNA is TGTGCCAGCAGACGAATTAACAGGGGGACGTATAATGAAAAACTGTTTTTT. Its translation is CASRRINRGTYNEKLFF. The V and J genes are TRBV27 and TRBJ1-4; 8 positions match TRBD1. With V trimmed by 6 bases and J by 4 bases, 13 bases remained unmatched. CDR1 and CDR2 from the germline V gene are MNHEY and SMNVEV (reference sequence). This CDR3 contains 17 residues.

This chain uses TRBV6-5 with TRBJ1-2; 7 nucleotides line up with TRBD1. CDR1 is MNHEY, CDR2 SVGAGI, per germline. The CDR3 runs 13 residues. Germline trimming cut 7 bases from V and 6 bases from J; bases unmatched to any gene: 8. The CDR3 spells CASTRGRVDGYTF. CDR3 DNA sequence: TGTGCCAGCACCAGGGGGAGAGTGGATGGCTACACCTTC.

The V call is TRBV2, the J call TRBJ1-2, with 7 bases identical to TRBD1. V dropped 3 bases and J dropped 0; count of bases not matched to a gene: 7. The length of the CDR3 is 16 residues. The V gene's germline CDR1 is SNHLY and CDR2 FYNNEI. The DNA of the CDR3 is TGTGCCAGCAGTGAGCAAAGACAGGGAGCTAACTATGGCTACACCTTC. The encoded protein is CASSEQRQGANYGYTF. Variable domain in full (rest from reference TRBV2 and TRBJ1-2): EPEVTQTPSHQVTQMGQEVILRCVPISNHLYFYWYRQILGQKVEFLVSFYNNEISEKSEIFDDQFSVERPDGSNFTLKIRSTKLEDSAMYFCASSEQRQGANYGYTFGSGTRLTVV.

The CDR3 nucleotides are TGTGCCAGCAGCTTTCGGACAGGGCAGAACGAGCAGTACTTC. Translated, it gives CASSFRTGQNEQYF. This chain uses TRBV7-2 with TRBJ2-7; 8 bases agree with TRBD1. CDR1 SGHTA and CDR2 FQGNSA come from the germline V gene. The CDR3 totals 14 residues. V lost 3 bases and J lost 5; bases outside the gene matches: 6.

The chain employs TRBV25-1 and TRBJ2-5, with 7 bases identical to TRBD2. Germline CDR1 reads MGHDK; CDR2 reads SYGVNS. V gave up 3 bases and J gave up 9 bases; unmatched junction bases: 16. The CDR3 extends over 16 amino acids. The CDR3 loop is CASSDFPAGSQRAQYF. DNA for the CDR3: TGTGCCAGCAGTGATTTTCCAGCGGGGTCCCAACGGGCCCAGTACTTC.

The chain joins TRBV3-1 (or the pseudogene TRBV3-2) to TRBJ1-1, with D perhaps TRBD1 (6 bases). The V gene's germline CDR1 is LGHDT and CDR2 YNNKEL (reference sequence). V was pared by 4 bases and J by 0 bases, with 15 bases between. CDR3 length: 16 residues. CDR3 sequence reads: CASSRPGTHMNTEAFF. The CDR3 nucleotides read TGTGCCAGCAGCCGCCCGGGGACACACATGAACACTGAAGCTTTCTTT.

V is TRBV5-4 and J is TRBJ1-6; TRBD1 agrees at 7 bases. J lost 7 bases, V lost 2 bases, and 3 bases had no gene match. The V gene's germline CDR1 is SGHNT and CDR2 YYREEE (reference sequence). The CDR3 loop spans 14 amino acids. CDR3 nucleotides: TGTGCCAGCAGCTTCAGGGGGTCCAATTCACCCCTCCACTTT. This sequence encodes CASSFRGSNSPLHF.

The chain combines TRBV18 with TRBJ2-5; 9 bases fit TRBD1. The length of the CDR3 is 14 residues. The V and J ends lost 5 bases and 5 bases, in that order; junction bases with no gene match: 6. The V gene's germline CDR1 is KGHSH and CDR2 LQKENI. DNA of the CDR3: TGTGCCAGCTCATCCGGGACAGGGACCGAGACCCAGTACTTC. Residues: CASSSGTGTETQYF.

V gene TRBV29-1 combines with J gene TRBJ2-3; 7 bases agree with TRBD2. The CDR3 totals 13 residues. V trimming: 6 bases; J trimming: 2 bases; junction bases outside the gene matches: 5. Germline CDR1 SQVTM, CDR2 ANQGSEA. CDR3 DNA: TGCAGCGTGGGGGGGTTAGCCACAGATACGCAGTATTTT. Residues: CSVGGLATDTQYF.

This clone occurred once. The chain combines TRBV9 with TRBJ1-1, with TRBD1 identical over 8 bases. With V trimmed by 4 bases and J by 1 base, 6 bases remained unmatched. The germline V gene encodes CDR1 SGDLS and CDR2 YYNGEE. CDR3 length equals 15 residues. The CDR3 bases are TGTGCCAGCAGCCCAGGACAGGGCAAGAACACTGAAGCTTTCTTT. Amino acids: CASSPGQGKNTEAFF. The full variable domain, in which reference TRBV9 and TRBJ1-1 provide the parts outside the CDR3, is DSGVTQTPKHLITATGQRVTLRCSPRSGDLSVYWYQQSLDQGLQFLIQYYNGEERAKGNILERFSAQQFPDLHSELNLSSLELGDSALYFCASSPGQGKNTEAFFGQGTRLTVV.

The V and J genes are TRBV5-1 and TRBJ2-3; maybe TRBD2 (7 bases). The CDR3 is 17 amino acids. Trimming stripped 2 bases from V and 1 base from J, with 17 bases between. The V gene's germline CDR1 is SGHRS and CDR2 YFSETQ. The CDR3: CASSFSPGGLGTDTQYF. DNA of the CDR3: TGCGCCAGCAGCTTTTCACCGGGGGGCCTCGGCACAGATACGCAGTATTTT. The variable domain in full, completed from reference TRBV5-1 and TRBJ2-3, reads KAGVTQTPRYLIKTRGQQVTLSCSPISGHRSVSWYQQTPGQGLQFLFEYFSETQRNKGNFPGRFSGRQFSNSRSEMNVSTLELGDSALYLCASSFSPGGLGTDTQYFGPGTRLTVL.

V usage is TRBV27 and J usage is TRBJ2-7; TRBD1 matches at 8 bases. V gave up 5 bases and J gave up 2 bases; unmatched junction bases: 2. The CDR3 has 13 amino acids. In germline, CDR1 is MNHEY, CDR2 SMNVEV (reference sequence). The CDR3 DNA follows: TGTGCCAGCAGTCGGACAGGGACCTACGAGCAGTACTTC. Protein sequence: CASSRTGTYEQYF.

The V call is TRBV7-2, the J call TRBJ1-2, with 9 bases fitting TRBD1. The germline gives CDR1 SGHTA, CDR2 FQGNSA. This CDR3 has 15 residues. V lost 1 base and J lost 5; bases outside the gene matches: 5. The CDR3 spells CASSLVMTGGYGYTF. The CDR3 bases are TGTGCCAGCAGCTTAGTTATGACAGGGGGATATGGCTACACCTTC.

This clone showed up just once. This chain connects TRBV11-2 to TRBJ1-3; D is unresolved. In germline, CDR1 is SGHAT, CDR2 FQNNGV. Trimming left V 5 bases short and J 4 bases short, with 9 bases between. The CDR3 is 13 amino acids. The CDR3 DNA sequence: TGTGCCAGCAGCCGAATACAGGGAAACACCATATATTTT. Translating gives CASSRIQGNTIYF.

The CDR3 sequence is CASSVDGQLTQPQHF. For the CDR3, the DNA is TGTGCCAGCAGCGTAGACGGACAGTTAACTCAGCCCCAGCATTTT. This sequence joins TRBV9 and TRBJ1-5; D is perhaps TRBD1 (6 bases). CDR3 size: 15 residues. Germline CDR1 is SGDLS and CDR2 is YYNGEE. Trimming left V 0 bases short and J 6 bases short, with 13 bases between.

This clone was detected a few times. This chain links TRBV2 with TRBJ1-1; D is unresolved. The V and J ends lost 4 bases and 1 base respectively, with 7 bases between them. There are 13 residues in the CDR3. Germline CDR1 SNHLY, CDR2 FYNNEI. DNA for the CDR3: TGTGCCAGCAGTGTTTCCAAGAACACTGAAGCTTTCTTT. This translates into CASSVSKNTEAFF. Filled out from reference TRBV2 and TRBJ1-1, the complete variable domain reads EPEVTQTPSHQVTQMGQEVILRCVPISNHLYFYWYRQILGQKVEFLVSFYNNEISEKSEIFDDQFSVERPDGSNFTLKIRSTKLEDSAMYFCASSVSKNTEAFFGQGTRLTVV.

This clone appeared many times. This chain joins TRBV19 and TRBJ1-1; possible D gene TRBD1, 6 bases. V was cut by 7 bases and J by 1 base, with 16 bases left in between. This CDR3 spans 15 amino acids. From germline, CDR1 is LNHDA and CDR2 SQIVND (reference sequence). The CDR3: CASTLGAGANTEAFF. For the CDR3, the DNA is TGTGCCAGTACCCTCGGTGCAGGGGCGAACACTGAAGCTTTCTTT.